The T cell receptor (beta chain) described here comes from a study of blood T cell repertoires in COVID-19. On the study more broadly: Sample material is recorded as cDNA or gDNA derived from T cells, B-cell-depleted T cells, or PBMCs.

In the study's own analysis: Using reference gene primer amplification, nucleated cell counts were estimated. Some clones are missing from TCRdb's copy, which holds only in-frame ones; the method was immunoSEQ multiplex PCR. The D gene and trimming were derived from the DNA, and the V and J assignments and clone size from that table. This table has 150,000 to 200,000 clones, 90% appearing once. Germline CDR1 is MGHRA and CDR2 is YSYEKL. V gave up 0 bases and J gave up 5 bases; unmatched junction bases: 1. CDR3 length equals 14 residues. The sequenced material came from peripheral blood. This sequence originates from a man in his 60s with active or convalescent COVID-19. J is TRBJ1-5 and V is TRBV4-1, with 7 bases that match TRBD1. CDR3 nucleotides: TGCGCCAGCAGCCAAGAGACAGGGTATCAGCCCCAGCATTTT. Amino acids: CASSQETGYQPQHF.